Sequencing of this TCR beta chain was carried out in a study of control samples from healthy donors and cancer patients (dated by TCRdb to about 2020). Library preparation used the immunoSEQ multiplex PCR assay. In its TCRdb copy, this immuneACCESS table keeps in-frame sequences only and misses some clones. Where compared with another copy, unresolved V genes explain less than half of these, and the others have no known cause. This sample holds about 150,000 clones; 80% to 95% were observed only once. The ten largest account for 5.5% to 7.5% of the sample. According to the germline V gene, CDR1 reads SGHTS and CDR2 reads YDEGEE. From its cysteine to its phenylalanine, the CDR3 spans 17 amino acids. Only CDR3 DNA is held: 51 bases, read in frame from base 1. V loses 4 bases at its end and J loses 2 bases; junction bases beyond the gene matches: 7. About this clone: Its antigen is currently not known. The input lacks base qualities; no much larger clone sits a single base away.

The TCR originated in a man aged 18 to 29 in good health. The sample comprised blood. The V and J genes are TRBV5-8 and TRBJ2-3; 13 of the junction bases match TRBD2. The DNA is as follows: TGTGCCAGCAGCCTCAGACTAGCGGGGGGCTCCACAGATACGCAGTATTTT. It is translated as CASSLRLAGGSTDTQYF.